Presented here are 25 T cell receptor beta chains from one specimen sequenced in a study of radiotherapy plus CTLA-4 blockade in lung cancer. Sequencing was performed with immunoSEQ multiplex PCR; in TCRdb, only in-frame clones are kept and a portion is missing. The data hold about 45,000 clones, with more than 60% observed a single time. Sequencing was performed on peripheral blood, taken from a patient treated with radiotherapy plus ipilimumab. These receptors were collected from a human donor with non-small cell lung cancer who had a partial response to radiotherapy plus ipilimumab.

The J gene is TRBJ2-1, the V gene TRBV6-6; TRBD1 matches at 10 bases. The CDR3 has 15 residues. The ends lost 8 bases at V and 1 base at J; junction bases unmatched: 5. Germline V lookup: CDR1 MNHNY, CDR2 SVGAGI (reference sequence). The CDR3 loop reads CASFTGQGSYNEQFF. The CDR3, as DNA: TGTGCCAGCTTTACGGGACAGGGGTCCTACAATGAGCAGTTCTTC.

V is TRBV6-6 and J is TRBJ1-1; TRBD1 aligns across 9 bases. Germline CDR1 reads MNHNY; CDR2 reads SVGAGI (reference sequence). With 7 bases clipped from V and 11 bases from J, the junction kept 14 bases outside the gene matches. The CDR3 has 14 residues. CDR3 sequence reads: CASNPEGQGFSAFF. CDR3 bases: TGTGCCAGCAATCCCGAGGGACAGGGTTTTTCGGCTTTCTTT.

In this sample, this clone turned up many times. V usage is TRBV7-9 and J usage is TRBJ2-7, with 8 bases that match TRBD2. The CDR3 extends over 15 amino acids. Germline lookup yields CDR1 SEHNR and CDR2 FQNEAQ (reference sequence). V gave up 4 bases and J gave up 3 bases; unmatched junction bases: 8. The CDR3 region is CASSSGREGFYEQYF. For the CDR3, the DNA is TGTGCCAGCAGCTCCGGGAGGGAAGGGTTCTACGAGCAGTACTTC.

This clone has just a few counts. CDR3 DNA: TGTGCCAGCAGCTTAATCCTAGCCGTAAATCAGCCCCAGCATTTT. Translation: CASSLILAVNQPQHF. The chain carries TRBV7-2 and TRBJ1-5; no definite D call. CDR3 length equals 15 residues. CDR1 and CDR2 (germline): SGHTA, FQGNSA. Between the trimmed V and J ends, which lost 2 bases and 4 bases, there was a span of 12 bases.

The rearrangement joins TRBV5-1 to TRBJ2-3; 13 bases are shared with TRBD2. Germline V CDR1 and CDR2: SGHRS, YFSETQ. J gave up 0 bases and V 7 bases, and 11 bases lay outside the gene matches. The CDR3 contains 18 residues. The CDR3 reads CASQTSGGPDVSTDTQYF. The CDR3 DNA sequence: TGCGCCAGCCAGACTAGCGGGGGGCCCGACGTTAGCACAGATACGCAGTATTTT.

The V gene is TRBV7-9, the J gene TRBJ2-5, with D perhaps TRBD1 (5 bases). CDR3 length: 13 residues. Trimming cost V 1 base and J 7 bases, with 10 bases left between them. Germline loops: CDR1 SEHNR, CDR2 FQNEAQ (reference sequence). CDR3 sequence: CASSLGGRWTQYF. CDR3 nucleotides: TGTGCCAGCAGCTTAGGGGGCCGGTGGACCCAGTACTTC.

V is TRBV2 and J is TRBJ2-5; D is possibly TRBD1 (6 bases). Germline CDR1 is SNHLY and CDR2 is FYNNEI. CDR3 length: 14 residues. Trimming removed 5 bases from V and 4 bases from J, with 14 bases in between. The CDR3 coding sequence is TGTGCCAGCAGTCCCCTGACAGGTAGAGAGACCCAGTACTTC. The encoded protein is CASSPLTGRETQYF.

In this sample, this clone turned up a few times. This chain connects TRBV6-6 to TRBJ1-1; D ambiguous. The CDR3 covers 13 residues. The V end was cut by 0 bases, the J end by 5 bases, with 7 bases between. Germline CDR1 reads MNHNY; CDR2 reads SVGAGI (reference sequence). The CDR3 here is CASSYSRETEAFF. The CDR3 DNA reads as TGTGCCAGCAGTTACTCGAGGGAGACTGAAGCTTTCTTT.

The chain uses TRBV15 and TRBJ2-5, with 12 bases identical to TRBD2. The CDR3 length is 16 residues. Germline V gene sequence: CDR1 LNHNV, CDR2 YYDKDF (reference sequence). V shed 3 bases and J 5 bases; nucleotides not matched to a gene: 7. This CDR3 reads CATSRVTSGRAETQYF. CDR3 nucleotide sequence: TGTGCCACCAGCAGGGTGACTAGCGGGAGAGCGGAGACCCAGTACTTC.

In this sample, this clone turned up a few times. The chain has TRBV5-4 and TRBJ1-1; D remains unclear. CDR1 SGHNT and CDR2 YYREEE come from the germline V gene (reference sequence). V was shortened by 3 bases and J by 8 bases, with 8 bases between the two germline ends. This CDR3 region has 11 residues. The CDR3 reads CASSSGKEAFF. CDR3 DNA: TGTGCCAGCAGCTCGGGTAAAGAAGCTTTCTTT.

The chain joins TRBV9 to TRBJ2-3; D is unresolved. This CDR3 has 13 residues. Germline V gives CDR1 SGDLS, CDR2 YYNGEE. Trimming took off 0 bases at V and 3 bases at J, with 5 bases between the two ends. This CDR3 reads CASSVAGTDTQYF. CDR3 sequence (DNA): TGTGCCAGCAGCGTAGCAGGTACAGATACGCAGTATTTT.

This clone was recorded at least ten times. V and J are TRBV5-6 and TRBJ1-3; D might be TRBD1 (5 bases). The germline V gene encodes CDR1 SGHDT and CDR2 YYEEEE. Trimming took 2 bases from V and 0 from J, leaving 12 bases between them. This CDR3 comprises 16 residues. The CDR3 here is CASSFRQTSSGNTIYF. The CDR3 DNA sequence: TGTGCCAGCAGCTTCCGACAGACGAGCTCTGGAAACACCATATATTTT.

The genes are TRBV4-3 and TRBJ2-2; 8 nucleotides align to TRBD2. The CDR3 has 12 residues. The ends lost 3 bases at V and 14 bases at J; junction bases unmatched: 5. Germline CDR1 LGHNA, CDR2 YSLEER. In nucleotides, the CDR3 is TGCGCCAGCAGCCATGACCGGGAGGGACTGTTTTTT. It encodes CASSHDREGLFF.

The chain is built from TRBV6-5 and TRBJ1-1, with 9 positions matching TRBD1. The CDR3 is 15 amino acids. CDR1 and CDR2 (germline): MNHEY, SVGAGI. Trimming took 5 bases from V and 4 from J; bases not matched to a gene: 8. For the CDR3, the DNA is TGTGCCAGCAGTACAAGACAGGGGGGGCTCACTGAAGCTTTCTTT. This codes for CASSTRQGGLTEAFF.

V and J are TRBV5-4 and TRBJ2-3, with D maybe TRBD1 (5 bases). V shed 3 bases and J shed 0 bases, with 14 bases lying between them. The CDR3 spans 16 residues. Germline CDR1 SGHNT, CDR2 YYREEE (reference sequence). CDR3 nucleotides: TGTGCCAGCAGCTCAAAAGGGGCGAGAAGCACAGATACGCAGTATTTT. This sequence encodes CASSSKGARSTDTQYF.

The CDR3 nucleotides are TGTGCCAGCAGTTTGTCCCGGGCTAGCGGGAGGGGTCGGGAGCTGTTTTTT. Translating gives CASSLSRASGRGRELFF. The chain recombines TRBV27 with TRBJ2-2, with TRBD2 matching 12 bases. Germline V gene data show CDR1 as MNHEY and CDR2 as SMNVEV (reference sequence). V lost 3 bases to trimming and J lost 9 bases; unmatched junction nucleotides: 11. The CDR3 sequence is 17 residues long.

The chain joins TRBV5-6 to TRBJ1-1; D uncertain. Germline loops: CDR1 SGHDT, CDR2 YYEEEE. V was shortened by 2 bases and J by 1 base, with 15 bases between the two germline ends. This CDR3 spans 16 amino acids. The CDR3: CASSFIREARNTEAFF. CDR3 nucleotides: TGTGCCAGCAGCTTTATCAGAGAGGCGCGGAACACTGAAGCTTTCTTT.

The gene calls are TRBV9 and TRBJ1-2; 8 bases match TRBD1. The CDR3 consists of 14 residues. In germline, CDR1 is SGDLS, CDR2 YYNGEE. Germline trimming cut 5 bases from V and 4 bases from J; bases unmatched to any gene: 7. The CDR3 DNA follows: TGTGCCAGCAGTCTGACAGGGGAGGGCTATGGCTACACCTTC. Its protein is CASSLTGEGYGYTF.

The chain carries TRBV27 and TRBJ1-1; D unresolved. V lost 6 bases, J lost 1 base, and 9 bases lay in between. CDR1 and CDR2 (germline): MNHEY, SMNVEV (reference sequence). The CDR3 length is 13 residues. CDR3 in DNA: TGTGCCAGCAGGGGCGCCGGGAACACTGAAGCTTTCTTT. Residues: CASRGAGNTEAFF.

This clone came up a few times. The chain links TRBV6-6 to TRBJ1-2, with D perhaps TRBD1 (5 bases). There are 15 residues in the CDR3. V lost 0 bases and J 8 bases, leaving 16 bases between the germline ends. CDR1 MNHNY and CDR2 SVGAGI come from the germline V gene (reference sequence). CDR3 loop: CASSYSLMTDGGYTF. The CDR3 nucleotides read TGTGCCAGCAGTTACTCCCTCATGACAGATGGAGGCTACACCTTC.

This clone showed up just a few times. The chain joins TRBV29-1 to TRBJ2-3; D possibly corresponds to TRBD1 (6 bases). V was pared by 8 bases and J by 3 bases, with 12 bases between. Germline CDR1 SQVTM, CDR2 ANQGSEA. The CDR3 has 12 amino acids. Here the CDR3 DNA reads TGCAGCCCCGTTACAGGGACAGATACGCAGTATTTT. Amino acid sequence: CSPVTGTDTQYF.

The genes are TRBV13 and TRBJ1-1; D not resolved. Germline loops: CDR1 PRHDT, CDR2 FYEKMQ (reference sequence). Deletions cut 5 bases from V and 5 bases from J, with 6 bases between. The CDR3 is 11 amino acids. CDR3 DNA sequence: TGTGCCAGCAGCCGAGGGACTGAAGCTTTCTTT. Translation gives CASSRGTEAFF.

J is TRBJ1-4 and V is TRBV30, with D hard to call. The CDR3 is 12 residues long. Trimming left V 5 bases short and J 5 bases short, with 9 bases between. From germline, CDR1 is GTSNPN and CDR2 SVGIG (reference sequence). CDR3 coding DNA: TGTGCCTGGGAACTCTACAATGAAAAACTGTTTTTT. Translated, it gives CAWELYNEKLFF.

The chain combines TRBV13 with TRBJ1-3; no definite D call. CDR1 and CDR2 from the germline V gene are PRHDT and FYEKMQ (reference sequence). Trimming stripped 6 bases from V and 0 bases from J, with 18 bases between. CDR3 size: 17 residues. CDR3 DNA sequence: TGTGCCAGCAGTGAGCGTCGGGGAAGAAACTCTGGAAACACCATATATTTT. It translates to CASSERRGRNSGNTIYF.

This chain links TRBV5-1 with TRBJ2-5, with 8 bases aligning to TRBD2. CDR1 is SGHRS, CDR2 YFSETQ, per germline. V was clipped by 5 bases and J by 1 base; unmatched bases: 7. This CDR3 is 15 amino acids long. The CDR3 DNA reads as TGCGCCAGCAGGAATCCGCGGGGGGTCCAAGAGACCCAGTACTTC. Its translation: CASRNPRGVQETQYF.